Listed below are T cell receptor beta chains from one sample, sequenced in a study of blood T cell repertoires in COVID-19. Measured with immunoSEQ multiplex PCR; TCRdb has only the in-frame clones, and not every one. This sample has about 98,000 clones, with 80% to 95% found just once. Sample: peripheral blood. The receptors here all came from a woman aged 45-65 years with COVID-19, enrolled during active disease. The CDR3 runs from the conserved cysteine through the conserved F or W. D genes are given only for firm matches.

V	D	J	CDR3
TRBV19	NA	TRBJ1-4	CASSISGSEKLFF
TRBV30	TRBD1	TRBJ1-2	CAWSGTGYGYTF
TRBV10-3	NA	TRBJ1-1	CAISEGDTTEAFF
TRBV14	NA	TRBJ1-1	CASSLQGPYEAFF
TRBV7-2	NA	TRBJ1-4	CASSARTVGKLFF
TRBV10-3	NA	TRBJ1-5	CAISERPGSNQPQHF
TRBV20-1	NA	TRBJ1-2	CSATGKGGYTF
TRBV5-5	NA	TRBJ2-6	CASSLGTFSFSGANVLTF
TRBV4-1	TRBD2	TRBJ2-1	CASSLVAGGTNEQFF
TRBV11-3	NA	TRBJ2-5	CASSLDSLQETQYF
TRBV24-1	NA	TRBJ1-2	CATSDTGNGYGYTF
TRBV7-2	NA	TRBJ1-1	CASSSDRNTEAFF
TRBV5-4	TRBD1	TRBJ2-5	CASSEDREETQYF
TRBV27	TRBD1	TRBJ2-2	CASSLVTGVGRELFF
TRBV6-5	NA	TRBJ1-1	CASSFLNSDTEAFF
TRBV5-4	NA	TRBJ1-1	CASSLGNGASYTEAFF
TRBV19	TRBD1	TRBJ1-5	CASRGTANNQPQHF
TRBV19	NA	TRBJ1-2	CAIESPSTRGYTF
TRBV5-6	TRBD2	TRBJ2-2	CASSSGGTGELFF
TRBV6-5	NA	TRBJ1-4	CASNRQEKLFF
TRBV4-1	NA	TRBJ2-1	CASSQVQGGYEQFF
TRBV7-2	TRBD1	TRBJ1-2	CASSLGTGNPYYGYTF
TRBV12-5	TRBD1	TRBJ1-2	CASASGTGGGGYTF
TRBV13	TRBD2	TRBJ2-3	CASSPPGGGGTDTQYF
TRBV30	NA	TRBJ1-2	CAWSPGLSGYGYTF
TRBV10-3	TRBD2	TRBJ2-1	CAISDRGRAEYNEQFF
TRBV9	TRBD1	TRBJ2-7	CASSAPGQGSPNEQYF
TRBV25-1	NA	TRBJ1-1	CASSVGPNTEAFF
TRBV11-2	NA	TRBJ2-1	CASSLDLSGSAGPFF
TRBV10-3	TRBD2	TRBJ2-1	CAISESELAGGRRSYNEQFF
TRBV9	NA	TRBJ1-6	CASSPGPGNSPLHF
TRBV7-7	NA	TRBJ1-2	CASSLGRGNYGYTF
TRBV5-1	TRBD1	TRBJ1-1	CASSLDRGTEAFF
TRBV9	NA	TRBJ1-3	CASTTLGVSGNTIYF
TRBV20-1	TRBD2	TRBJ2-7	CSASRLAATTYEQYF
TRBV18	NA	TRBJ2-1	CASARGTIYNEQFF
TRBV5-6	TRBD1	TRBJ1-5	CASSLGTGVGNQPQHF
TRBV30	NA	TRBJ2-1	CAWSGRGDKQFF
TRBV27	TRBD1	TRBJ2-1	CASSQRTGEAYNEQFF
TRBV7-8	NA	TRBJ1-2	CASSLETVNYGYTF
TRBV5-1	NA	TRBJ2-6	CASSLTDSGANVLTF
TRBV12-5	NA	TRBJ1-3	CASGLGGLPSGNTIYF
TRBV10-2	TRBD1	TRBJ1-1	CASSERGPKETEAFF
TRBV2	TRBD1	TRBJ2-4	CASSDPVGQANIQYF
TRBV18	NA	TRBJ2-5	CASSPTGFGETQYF
TRBV11-3	NA	TRBJ1-4	CASSPGGRNNEKLFF
TRBV6-6	NA	TRBJ1-2	CASSLLRDNYGYTF